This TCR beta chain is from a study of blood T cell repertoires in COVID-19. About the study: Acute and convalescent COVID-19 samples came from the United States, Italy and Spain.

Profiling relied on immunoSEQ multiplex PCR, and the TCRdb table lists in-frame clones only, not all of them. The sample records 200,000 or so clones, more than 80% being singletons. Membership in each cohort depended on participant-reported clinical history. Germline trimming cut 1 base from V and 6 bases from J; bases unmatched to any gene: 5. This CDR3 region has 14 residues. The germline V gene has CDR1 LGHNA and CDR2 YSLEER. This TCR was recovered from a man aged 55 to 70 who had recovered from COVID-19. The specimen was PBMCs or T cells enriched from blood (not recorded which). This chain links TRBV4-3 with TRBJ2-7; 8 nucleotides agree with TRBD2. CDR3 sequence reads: CASSQAAGGLEQYF. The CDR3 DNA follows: TGCGCCAGCAGCCAAGCCGCGGGGGGTCTCGAGCAGTACTTC.